This TCR beta chain comes out of a study of blood T cell repertoires in COVID-19. Measured with immunoSEQ multiplex PCR; TCRdb has only the in-frame clones, and not every one. The sample shows about 340,000 clones, around 90% of them seen only once. The CDR3 contains 13 residues. V was cut by 3 bases and J by 7 bases, with 12 bases left in between. Germline values: CDR1 KGHSH, CDR2 LQKENI. Sequencing was carried out using PBMCs or T cells enriched from blood (not recorded which). The chain links TRBV18 to TRBJ1-1; unclear D gene. The TCR was taken from a woman in her 30s who had recovered from COVID-19. The CDR3 DNA follows: TGTGCCAGCTCACCTCGGCTGGGAGATGAAGCTTTCTTT. Amino acids: CASSPRLGDEAFF.